This T cell receptor (beta chain) derives from a study of post-analysis software for immune sequencing data. Study-wide background: The cohort encompassed relapsing-remitting, secondary progressive and progressive-relapsing multiple sclerosis disease courses.

V was cut by 10 bases and J by 4 bases, with 16 bases left in between. The CDR3 is 14 residues long. CDR1 is SGHTA and CDR2 is FQGNSA in the germline V gene. This clonotype showed up just once. Its cognate antigen is unknown. TCR beta cDNA libraries had unique molecular identifiers. TCRdb recomputed calls from the PCR reads with MiXCR, one row per CDR3 protein. The sample contains about 820,000 distinct CDR3 sequences, 53% of which appear only once. Study-level results: Patients had higher frequencies than controls of five TRBV segments, including TRBV5-6, TRBV5-1 and TRBV20-1.

The rearrangement joins TRBV7-2 to TRBJ2-2; maybe TRBD2 (5 bases). The receptor was derived from a girl aged 5-17 years with multiple sclerosis. Sequencing was done on a sample of blood. CDR3: CATGGSASTGELFF. CDR3 bases: TGTGCCACCGGCGGGTCTGCCTCCACCGGGGAGCTGTTTTTT.